The TCR beta chain under discussion was sequenced for a study of T cells after yellow fever vaccination. The study, taken as a whole, reports: Among primary-vaccination clones, most reappeared after the booster, at about 95% for CD4 and more than 85% for CD8. Abundant contaminating clonotypes from the bulk population could appear in FACS-sorted repertoires.

In the case of this clonotype: The antigen is undetermined.

In making TCR cDNA, 5'RACE template switching added a universal primer site and UMIs to it. TCRdb re-called the 5' RACE reads with MiXCR, one entry per CDR3 protein. Seen here are some 500,000 distinct CDR3 sequences, about 13% observed once, and the top ten hold over 11%. Germline V lookup: CDR1 ENHRY, CDR2 SYGVKD. This CDR3 is built from 14 residues. V trimming: 3 bases; J trimming: 5 bases; junction bases outside the gene matches: 2. This sequence was found in a man aged 25 to 40 who received the YFV17D yellow fever vaccine. The sequenced sample was PBMCs, obtained on the day of the yellow fever booster vaccination. The chain has TRBV10-3 and TRBJ2-2; TRBD2 matches at 8 bases. The CDR3 sequence: CAISEPSGTGELFF. Here the CDR3 DNA reads TGTGCCATCAGTGAACCTAGCGGGACCGGGGAGCTGTTTTTT.